The 10 T cell receptor beta chains reported below all come from one sample, sequenced in a study of blood T cell repertoires in COVID-19. Assay: immunoSEQ multiplex PCR; the TCRdb copy retains only in-frame clones and omits some. The sample comprises some 300,000 clones, 70% to 90% of which are singletons, and around 12% rests with the top ten. The specimen was peripheral blood. Receptors originate from a woman in her seventies with COVID-19, enrolled during active disease.

This rearrangement joins TRBV19 to TRBJ2-1; TRBD2 matches 9 bases. The CDR3 extends over 16 amino acids. The V segment lost 3 bases and the J segment 3 bases; nucleotides outside the gene matches: 6. Per germline, CDR1 LNHDA and CDR2 SQIVND (reference sequence). CDR3 nucleotides: TGTGCCAGTAGTATTATAGCGGGGGACAACTACAATGAGCAGTTCTTC. As protein: CASSIIAGDNYNEQFF.

This clone occurred a few times. The chain couples TRBV5-1 to TRBJ1-1, with TRBD1 identical over 9 bases. In germline, CDR1 is SGHRS, CDR2 YFSETQ. The CDR3 contains 15 residues. After removal of 4 bases from V and 3 bases from J, the junction contained 7 bases not matched to a gene. The CDR3 spells CASSRDRVRDTEAFF. The CDR3 DNA reads TGCGCCAGCAGCCGGGACAGGGTACGGGACACTGAAGCTTTCTTT.

The genes are TRBV29-1 and TRBJ2-1; unclear D gene. The V end lost 7 bases, the J end lost 4 bases, and 17 bases lay between the germline ends. CDR1 is SQVTM and CDR2 is ANQGSEA in the germline V gene. This CDR3 region has 14 residues. The CDR3 coding sequence is TGCAGCGAAGGCAGACTCGGAAAATACAATGAGCAGTTCTTC. As protein: CSEGRLGKYNEQFF.

This clone was seen a few times. The rearrangement uses TRBV7-8 and TRBJ1-1; tentatively, D is TRBD1 (6 bases). V was clipped by 1 base and J by 0 bases, with 12 bases between them. Germline lookup yields CDR1 SGHVS and CDR2 FQNEAQ. The CDR3 is 16 amino acids. The CDR3 DNA is TGTGCCAGCAGCTTAGAGCGGGGGGCCTTGAACACTGAAGCTTTCTTT. It codes for CASSLERGALNTEAFF.

The chain is built from TRBV10-1 and TRBJ2-3; no clear D. The germline V gene encodes CDR1 WNHNN and CDR2 SYGVQD (reference sequence). The CDR3 runs 14 residues. Trimming took 0 bases from V and 5 from J, leaving 9 bases between them. In DNA form, the CDR3 reads TGCGCCAGCAGTGAGTCTTCCGTTAGAGATACGCAGTATTTT. Amino acids: CASSESSVRDTQYF.

The gene calls are TRBV19 and TRBJ2-7, with 11 bases lining up with TRBD2. Germline trimming cut 6 bases from V and 0 bases from J; bases unmatched to any gene: 4. Germline CDR1 LNHDA, CDR2 SQIVND (reference sequence). The CDR3 runs 15 residues. The CDR3 DNA reads TGTGCCAGTAGGCGACTAGCGGGGTCCTCCTACGAGCAGTACTTC. It codes for CASRRLAGSSYEQYF.

This rearrangement joins TRBV30 to TRBJ2-2, with no clear D. Germline loops: CDR1 GTSNPN, CDR2 SVGIG (reference sequence). V gave up 5 bases and J gave up 2 bases, with 3 bases separating them. This CDR3 comprises 11 residues. The CDR3 DNA sequence: TGTGCCTGGGCAAACACCGGGGAGCTGTTTTTT. Protein: CAWANTGELFF. Filled out from reference TRBV30 and TRBJ2-2, the complete variable domain reads SQTIHQWPATLVQPVGSPLSLECTVEGTSNPNLYWYRQAAGRGLQLLFYSVGIGQISSEVPQNLSASRPQDRQFILSSKKLLLSDSGFYLCAWANTGELFFGEGSRLTVL.

The chain uses TRBV7-2 and TRBJ1-1, with a possible D match to TRBD1 (5 bases). The CDR3 contains 14 residues. V dropped 5 bases and J dropped 0 bases, with 10 bases sitting between them. Germline CDR1 and CDR2: SGHTA and FQGNSA. CDR3 bases: TGTGCCAGCAGCGCAAGACAGCTGAACACTGAAGCTTTCTTT. Its protein product is CASSARQLNTEAFF.

The V gene is TRBV6-2 or TRBV6-3, the J gene TRBJ1-1, with 7 bases aligning to TRBD1. From germline, CDR1 is MNHEY and CDR2 SVGEGT. The CDR3 runs to 13 residues. J was trimmed by 6 bases and V by 6 bases; bases with no gene match: 7. CDR3 sequence: CASSRDSGAEAFF. The CDR3 DNA is TGTGCCAGCAGCCGGGACAGCGGCGCTGAAGCTTTCTTT.

This clone has only one observation. The chain joins TRBV5-1 to TRBJ2-7; 9 positions match TRBD2. The CDR3 runs to 19 residues. J lost 0 bases, V lost 0 bases, and 13 bases had no gene match. Germline V lookup: CDR1 SGHRS, CDR2 YFSETQ. The CDR3, as DNA: TGCGCCAGCAGCTTGGTACGAGGACCGGGACTAGCCTTCTCCTACGAGCAGTACTTC. Its translation is CASSLVRGPGLAFSYEQYF. The whole variable domain, remainder taken from reference TRBV5-1 and TRBJ2-7, is KAGVTQTPRYLIKTRGQQVTLSCSPISGHRSVSWYQQTPGQGLQFLFEYFSETQRNKGNFPGRFSGRQFSNSRSEMNVSTLELGDSALYLCASSLVRGPGLAFSYEQYFGPGTRLTVT.